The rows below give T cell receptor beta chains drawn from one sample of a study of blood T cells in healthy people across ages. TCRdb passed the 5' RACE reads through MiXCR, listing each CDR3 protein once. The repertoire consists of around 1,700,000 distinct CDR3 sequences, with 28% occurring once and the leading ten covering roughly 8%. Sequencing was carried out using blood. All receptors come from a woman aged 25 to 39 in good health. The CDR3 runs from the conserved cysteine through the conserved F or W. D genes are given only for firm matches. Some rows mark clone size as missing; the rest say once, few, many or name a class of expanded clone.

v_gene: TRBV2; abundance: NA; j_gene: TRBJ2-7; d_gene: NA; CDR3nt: TGTGCCAGCAACATCCTAGCCTACGAGCAGTACTTC; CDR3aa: CASNILAYEQYF
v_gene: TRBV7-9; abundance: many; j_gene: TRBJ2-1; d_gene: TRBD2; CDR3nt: TGTGCCAGCAGCTTAGGGGGACTAGCGGGAGAGCAGTTCTTC; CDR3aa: CASSLGGLAGEQFF
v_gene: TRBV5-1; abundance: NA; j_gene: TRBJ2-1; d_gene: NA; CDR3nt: TGCGCCAGCAGCTTGGTGGGGGACCAAACGTACAATGAGCAGTTCTTC; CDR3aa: CASSLVGDQTYNEQFF
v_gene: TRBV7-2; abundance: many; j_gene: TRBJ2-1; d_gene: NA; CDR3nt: TGTGCCAGCAGCTTCACTAGGGGGACCTACAATGAGCAGTTCTTC; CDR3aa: CASSFTRGTYNEQFF
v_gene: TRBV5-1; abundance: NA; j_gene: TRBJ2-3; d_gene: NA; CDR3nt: TGCGCCAGCATCGCCGACCCGTACGGAGATACGCAGTATTTT; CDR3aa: CASIADPYGDTQYF
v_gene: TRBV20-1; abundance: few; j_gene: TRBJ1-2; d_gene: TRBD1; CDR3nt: TGCAGTGCTAGAAGGACAGGGGATGGCTACACCTTC; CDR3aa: CSARRTGDGYTF
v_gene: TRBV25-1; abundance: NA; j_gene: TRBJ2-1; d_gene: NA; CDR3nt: TGTGCCGCTGGGCAACACGGGAATGAGCAGTTCTTC; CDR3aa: CAAGQHGNEQFF
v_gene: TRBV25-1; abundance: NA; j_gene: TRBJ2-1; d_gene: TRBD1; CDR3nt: TGTGCCAGCAGCCCTACCGGGACAGGGCTTCACGAGCAGTTCTTC; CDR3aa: CASSPTGTGLHEQFF
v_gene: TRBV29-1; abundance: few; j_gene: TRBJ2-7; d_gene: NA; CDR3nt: TGCAGCGTTGCAGGGATCATTACCTACGAGCAGTACTTC; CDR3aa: CSVAGIITYEQYF
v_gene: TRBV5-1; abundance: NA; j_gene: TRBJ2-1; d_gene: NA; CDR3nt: TGCGCCAGTATTAAGGACGCGAGCTCCTACAATGAGCAGTTCTTC; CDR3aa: CASIKDASSYNEQFF
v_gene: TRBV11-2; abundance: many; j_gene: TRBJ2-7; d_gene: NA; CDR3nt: TGTGCCAGCAGCTTTTTAGAGGGTCGGCAGTACTTC; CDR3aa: CASSFLEGRQYF
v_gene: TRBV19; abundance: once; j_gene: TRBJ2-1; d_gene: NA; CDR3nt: TGTGCCAGTAGCACTCGAGGGTCTGAGCAGTTCTTC; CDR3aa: CASSTRGSEQFF
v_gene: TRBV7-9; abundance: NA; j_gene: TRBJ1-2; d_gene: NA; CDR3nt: TGTGCCAGCACCCCTGTTCCGGACTACACCTTC; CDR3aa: CASTPVPDYTF
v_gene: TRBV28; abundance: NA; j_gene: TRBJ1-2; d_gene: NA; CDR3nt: TGTGCCACCCGCTCAAGCTATGGCTACACCTTC; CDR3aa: CATRSSYGYTF
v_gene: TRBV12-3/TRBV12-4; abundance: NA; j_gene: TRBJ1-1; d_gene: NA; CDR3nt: TGTGCCAGCAGGTCAAACAGGGCCGGCACTGAAGCTTTCTTT; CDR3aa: CASRSNRAGTEAFF
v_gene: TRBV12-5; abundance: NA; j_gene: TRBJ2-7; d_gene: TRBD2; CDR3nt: TGTGCTAGTGGTTTGCAAGTCTCTCGAGCGGGGACCTACGAGCAGTACTTC; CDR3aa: CASGLQVSRAGTYEQYF
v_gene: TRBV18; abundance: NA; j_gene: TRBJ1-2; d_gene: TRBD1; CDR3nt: TGTGCCAGCTCCCGGGACAGGGCTGCCTATGGCTACACCTTC; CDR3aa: CASSRDRAAYGYTF
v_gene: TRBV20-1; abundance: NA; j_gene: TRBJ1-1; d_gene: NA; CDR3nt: TGCAGGCTATCGGCCCCCGTGAACACTGAAGCTTTCTTT; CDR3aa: CRLSAPVNTEAFF
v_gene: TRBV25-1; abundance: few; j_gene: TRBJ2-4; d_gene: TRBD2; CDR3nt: TGTGCCAGCATTCCCCTGGGGGGGGAGGCCGGCTTGAACATTCAGTACTTC; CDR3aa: CASIPLGGEAGLNIQYF
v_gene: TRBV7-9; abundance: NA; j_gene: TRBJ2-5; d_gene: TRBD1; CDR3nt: TGTGCCAGCAGCCCCGGGACAGGGGGCTTAGAGACCCAGTACTTC; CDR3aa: CASSPGTGGLETQYF
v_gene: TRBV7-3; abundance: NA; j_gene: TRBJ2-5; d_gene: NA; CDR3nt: TGTGCCAGCAGCTTAAGAACGGCGGGGACGGGGACCCAGTACTTC; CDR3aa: CASSLRTAGTGTQYF
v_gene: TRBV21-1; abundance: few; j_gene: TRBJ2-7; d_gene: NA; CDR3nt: TGTGCCAGCAGCAAAGGACAGAACCGCTACGAGCAGTACTTC; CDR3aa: CASSKGQNRYEQYF
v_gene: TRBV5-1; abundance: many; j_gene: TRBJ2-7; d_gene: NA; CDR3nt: TGCGCCAGCAGCTTGGCCTCGAAAATCTGGGGGGCTTACGAGCAGTACTTC; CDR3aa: CASSLASKIWGAYEQYF
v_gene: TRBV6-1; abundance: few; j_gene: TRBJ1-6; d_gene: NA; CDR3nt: TGTGCCAGCAGTGAACAGGGGCCTTCAGACTCACCCCTCCACTTT; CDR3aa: CASSEQGPSDSPLHF
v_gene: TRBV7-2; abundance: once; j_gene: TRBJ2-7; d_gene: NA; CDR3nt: TGTGCCAGCAGCTTGAATGCAGGGACCACCTACGAGCAGTACTTC; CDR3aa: CASSLNAGTTYEQYF
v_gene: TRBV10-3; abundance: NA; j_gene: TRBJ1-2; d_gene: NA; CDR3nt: TGTGCCATCAGCGATGGGTCCGGCTACTATGGCTACACCTTC; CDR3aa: CAISDGSGYYGYTF
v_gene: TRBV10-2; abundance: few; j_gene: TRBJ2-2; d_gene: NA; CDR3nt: TGCGCCAGCAGTGCTCACAACACCGGGGAGCTGTTTTTT; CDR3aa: CASSAHNTGELFF
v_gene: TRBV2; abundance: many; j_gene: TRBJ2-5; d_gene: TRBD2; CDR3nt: TGTGCCAGCAGTGAATTAGCGGCTAGCGGGGATCGAAACCAAGAGACCCAGTACTTC; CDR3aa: CASSELAASGDRNQETQYF
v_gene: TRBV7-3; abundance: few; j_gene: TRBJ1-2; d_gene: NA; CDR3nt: TGTGCCAGCAGCCCCCGGAGGGGCGAAGGCTACACCTTC; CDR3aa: CASSPRRGEGYTF
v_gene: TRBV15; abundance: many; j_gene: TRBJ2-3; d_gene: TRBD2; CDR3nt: TGTGCCACCAGGGTAGCGGGGTTCCCCACAGATACGCAGTATTTT; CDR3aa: CATRVAGFPTDTQYF
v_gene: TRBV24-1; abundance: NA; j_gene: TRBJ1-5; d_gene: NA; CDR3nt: TGTGCCACCAGTGATTCCCACGGGAGCAATCAGCCCCAGCATTTT; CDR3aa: CATSDSHGSNQPQHF
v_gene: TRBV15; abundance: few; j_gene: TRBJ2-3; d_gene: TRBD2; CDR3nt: TGTGCCACCAGCAGAGCCCGGTTAGCGGGGGTTGATACGCAGTATTTT; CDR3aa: CATSRARLAGVDTQYF
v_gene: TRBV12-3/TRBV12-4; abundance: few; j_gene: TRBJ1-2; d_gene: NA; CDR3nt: TGTGCCAGCAGCCGCAGGGGTCGCCGGGGCTACACCTTC; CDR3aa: CASSRRGRRGYTF
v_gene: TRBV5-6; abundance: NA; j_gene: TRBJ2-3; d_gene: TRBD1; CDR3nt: TGTGCCAGCAGCTCGAACAGGGGGACGGGCCCAGATACGCAGTATTTT; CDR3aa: CASSSNRGTGPDTQYF
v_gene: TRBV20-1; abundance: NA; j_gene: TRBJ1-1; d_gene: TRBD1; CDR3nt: TGCAGTGCTAGAGATCGGCAGGGGGTATCTGAAGCTTTCTTT; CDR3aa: CSARDRQGVSEAFF
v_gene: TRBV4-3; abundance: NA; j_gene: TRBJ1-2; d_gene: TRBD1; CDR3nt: TGCGCCGGCAACCAAGCTAGTCAGGGGGTCGGCTACACCTTC; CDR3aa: CAGNQASQGVGYTF
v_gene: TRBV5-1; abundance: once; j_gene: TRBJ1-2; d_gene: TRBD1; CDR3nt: TGCGCCAGCAGCTTGGGCGGGACAGGGGGGCTCCGGGGCTACACCTTC; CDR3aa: CASSLGGTGGLRGYTF
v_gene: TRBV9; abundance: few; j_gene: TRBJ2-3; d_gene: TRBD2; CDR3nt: TGTGCCAGCAGCGTAGTATCAAGCGGGGGGGCTAGAGATACGCAGTATTTT; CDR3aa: CASSVVSSGGARDTQYF
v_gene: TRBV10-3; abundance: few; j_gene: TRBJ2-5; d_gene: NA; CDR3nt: TGTGCCATCAGGGGAAACGGTGACCAAGAGACCCAGTACTTC; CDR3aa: CAIRGNGDQETQYF
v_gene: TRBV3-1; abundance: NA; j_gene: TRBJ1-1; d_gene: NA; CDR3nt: TGTGCCAGCAGCCAAGGACTGCAACTTGACACTGAAGCTTTCTTT; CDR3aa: CASSQGLQLDTEAFF
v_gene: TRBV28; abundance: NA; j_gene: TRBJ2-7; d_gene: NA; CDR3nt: TGTGCCAGCACCCCGAGTCCGACGGGGTGGTTTGACAATGAGCAGTACTTC; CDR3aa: CASTPSPTGWFDNEQYF
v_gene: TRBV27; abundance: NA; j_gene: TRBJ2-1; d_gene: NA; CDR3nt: TGTGCCACTGCCGGGGCCTACAATGAGCAGTTCTTC; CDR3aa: CATAGAYNEQFF
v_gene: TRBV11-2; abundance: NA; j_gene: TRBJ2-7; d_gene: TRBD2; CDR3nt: TGTGCCAGCAGCTTAATGCTAGCGGGACCCTACGAGCAGTACTTC; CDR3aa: CASSLMLAGPYEQYF
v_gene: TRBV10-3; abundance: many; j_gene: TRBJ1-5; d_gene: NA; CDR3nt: TGTGCCATCAGTGAGTACGCGGACAGAGGATATCAGCCCCAGCATTTT; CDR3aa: CAISEYADRGYQPQHF
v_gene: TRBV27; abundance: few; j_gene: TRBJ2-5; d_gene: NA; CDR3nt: TGTGCCAGCAGTTTATGGGTGGGGGGGCCGAGGACCCAGTACTTC; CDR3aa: CASSLWVGGPRTQYF
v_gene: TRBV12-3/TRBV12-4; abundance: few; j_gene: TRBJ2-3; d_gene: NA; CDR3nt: TGTGCCAGCCGGGCGGAGGCTATTGTAGATACGCAGTATTTT; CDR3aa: CASRAEAIVDTQYF
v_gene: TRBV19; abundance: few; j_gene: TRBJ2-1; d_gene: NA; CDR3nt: TGTGCCAGTAGTTGGGGGCCAGGCTACAATGAGCAGTTCTTC; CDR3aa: CASSWGPGYNEQFF
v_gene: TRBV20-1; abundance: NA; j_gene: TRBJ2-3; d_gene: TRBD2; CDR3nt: TGCAGTGCCGACTTTAGCGGGAGGGCTCTAGAGGATACGCAGTATTTT; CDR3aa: CSADFSGRALEDTQYF
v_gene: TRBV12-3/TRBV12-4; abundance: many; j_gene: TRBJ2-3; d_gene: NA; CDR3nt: TGTGCCAGCAGTCTATTTGATCCAGATACGCAGTATTTT; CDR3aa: CASSLFDPDTQYF
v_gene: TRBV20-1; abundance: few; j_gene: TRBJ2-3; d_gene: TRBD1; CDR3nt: TGCAGTGCTAGAGGGGACAGGGGTACAGATACGCAGTATTTT; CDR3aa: CSARGDRGTDTQYF
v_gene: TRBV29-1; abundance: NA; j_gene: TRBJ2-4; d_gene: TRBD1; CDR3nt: TGCAGCGTTGGGGGCAGGGGGACCATTCAGTACTTC; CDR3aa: CSVGGRGTIQYF
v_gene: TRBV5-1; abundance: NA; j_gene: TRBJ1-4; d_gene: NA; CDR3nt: TGCGCCAGCAGGACAGGACCAAAACTGTTTTTT; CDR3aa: CASRTGPKLFF